Each of the 13 T cell receptor beta chains below was sequenced from the same sample in a study of blood T cell repertoires in COVID-19. Sequencing was performed with immunoSEQ multiplex PCR; in TCRdb, only in-frame clones are kept and a portion is missing. The sample consists of about 100,000 clones, around 87% of them appearing once. The material sequenced was peripheral blood. The receptors shown here come from a woman aged 45-65 years with COVID-19, enrolled during active disease.

This chain uses TRBV2 with TRBJ2-7; 9 positions match TRBD1. The CDR3 extends over 15 amino acids. The germline CDR1 and CDR2 sequences are SNHLY and FYNNEI. The V gene end was trimmed by 5 bases and the J gene end by 6 bases; junction bases not matched to a gene: 11. CDR3 nucleotides: TGTGCCAGCAGTTCCTATGCGGGACAGGGATTCGAGCAGTACTTC. Translated: CASSSYAGQGFEQYF.

The rearrangement uses TRBV9 and TRBJ2-3; possibly TRBD2 for D (6 bases). The CDR3 has 15 amino acids. Deletions cut 4 bases from V and 0 bases from J, with 12 bases between. Germline CDR1 and CDR2: SGDLS and YYNGEE. DNA for the CDR3: TGTGCCAGCAGCTCCTATGGGGGGAGCACAGATACGCAGTATTTT. This translates into CASSSYGGSTDTQYF.

This clone was seen a handful of times. V gene TRBV2 combines with J gene TRBJ2-7; D remains unclear. This CDR3 spans 17 amino acids. Germline CDR1 SNHLY, CDR2 FYNNEI. Trimming removed 3 bases at V and 6 bases at J, with 24 bases between. CDR3 sequence reads: CASSEGSRAGSKSEQYF. The CDR3 coding sequence is TGTGCCAGCAGTGAGGGTTCCCGCGCAGGTTCTAAGAGCGAGCAGTACTTC.

The V and J genes are TRBV4-3 and TRBJ1-5; 8 bases fit TRBD1. This CDR3 has 18 amino acids. Germline lookup yields CDR1 LGHNA and CDR2 YSLEER. V was pared by 0 bases and J by 6 bases, with 13 bases of the junction left unmatched. CDR3 nucleotide sequence: TGCGCCAGCAGCCAAGAAATTTTGGGGGGACAGGCGGCTCAGCCCCAGCATTTT. Its protein product is CASSQEILGGQAAQPQHF.

This clone was detected only once. The V call is TRBV10-3, the J call TRBJ1-4, with a possible D match to TRBD1 (5 bases). This CDR3 is built from 14 residues. Trimming left V 10 bases short and J 4 bases short, with 16 bases between. CDR1 is ENHRY and CDR2 is SYGVKD in the germline V gene. The CDR3 nucleotides read TGTGCCACGAGAGCGGGACCGGTTAATGAAAAACTGTTTTTT. This sequence encodes CATRAGPVNEKLFF.

The chain recombines TRBV28 with TRBJ1-3; TRBD1 aligns across 8 bases. The CDR3 is 16 residues long. CDR1 MDHEN and CDR2 SYDVKM come from the germline V gene. Trimming at V came to 4 bases and at J to 5 bases, leaving 10 bases not matched to a gene. The CDR3 protein is CASSSTGQGGRNTIYF. The CDR3 nucleotides read TGTGCCAGCAGTTCGACCGGACAGGGAGGTAGAAACACCATATATTTT.

A remark on this clone: A junction boundary mismatches the germline segment, possibly from a read error. CDR3 sequence (DNA): TGTGCCAGCAGTTCGGGACTAGCGGGGGGACGCAACTTC. Its translation: CASSSGLAGGRNF. The chain couples TRBV12-3 or TRBV12-4 to TRBJ2-5; 15 bases are a match to TRBD2. The CDR3 loop spans 13 amino acids.

V usage is TRBV2 and J usage is TRBJ2-3; 11 nucleotides line up with TRBD2. The CDR3 has 13 amino acids. The germline gives CDR1 SNHLY, CDR2 FYNNEI. V was pared by 6 bases and J by 14 bases, with 10 bases of the junction left unmatched. The CDR3 reads CASRPITSGGLYF. Here the CDR3 DNA reads TGTGCCAGCAGGCCCATTACTAGCGGGGGTTTGTATTTT.

This clone was seen more than once but under ten times. This chain joins TRBV11-3 and TRBJ2-7; D call uncertain. The CDR3 is made up of 14 amino acids. Germline lookup yields CDR1 SGHNT and CDR2 YENEEA. V lost 3 bases to trimming and J lost 2 bases, with 11 bases between them. CDR3 loop: CASSLGQEPYEQYF. The CDR3 coding sequence is TGTGCCAGCAGCTTGGGTCAGGAACCCTACGAGCAGTACTTC.

This sequence joins TRBV19 and TRBJ1-2; no clear D. V shed 0 bases and J shed 8 bases, with 13 bases lying between them. From germline, CDR1 is LNHDA and CDR2 SQIVND (reference sequence). This CDR3 contains 14 residues. CDR3 sequence reads: CASSIDPGRKGYTF. The CDR3 bases are TGTGCCAGTAGTATAGATCCGGGGAGGAAAGGCTACACCTTC. The complete variable domain, with remaining parts taken from reference TRBV19 and TRBJ1-2, reads DGGITQSPKYLFRKEGQNVTLSCEQNLNHDAMYWYRQDPGQGLRLIYYSQIVNDFQKGDIAEGYSVSREKKESFPLTVTSAQKNPTAFYLCASSIDPGRKGYTFGSGTRLTVV.

The CDR3 protein is CASSSTSGGAGGELFF. The CDR3 DNA reads TGTGCCAGCAGTTCAACTAGCGGGGGGGCCGGCGGGGAGCTGTTTTTT. V gene TRBV3-1 (or the pseudogene TRBV3-2) combines with J gene TRBJ2-2; 13 nucleotides line up with TRBD2. Germline V CDR1 and CDR2: LGHDT, YNNKEL (reference sequence). CDR3 size: 16 residues. With V trimmed by 6 bases and J by 7 bases, 8 bases remained unmatched.

The chain has TRBV3-1 (or the pseudogene TRBV3-2) and TRBJ2-5; D might be TRBD2 (6 bases). CDR3 size: 13 residues. The V and J ends lost 3 bases and 2 bases respectively, with 7 bases between them. In germline, CDR1 is LGHDT, CDR2 YNNKEL (reference sequence). The CDR3 bases are TGTGCCAGCAGCCAGCGGGAACAAGAGACCCAGTACTTC. It is translated as CASSQREQETQYF.

This chain connects TRBV7-3 to TRBJ2-2; D is perhaps TRBD1 (6 bases). Germline CDR1 reads SGHTA; CDR2 reads FQGTGA. The CDR3 loop spans 17 amino acids. With 3 bases removed from V and 0 bases from J, the gap between germline ends came to 14 bases. In nucleotides, the CDR3 is TGTGCCAGCAGCTTGGACGCCGGGACAACGAACACCGGGGAGCTGTTTTTT. Translation gives CASSLDAGTTNTGELFF.